This TCR beta chain originates from a study of cytomegalovirus exposure and HLA in healthy donors. Trimming removed 1 base at V and 4 bases at J, with 34 bases between. CDR1 LGHNA and CDR2 YNFKEQ come from the germline V gene. CDR3 length: 22 residues. Produced via immunoSEQ multiplex PCR; TCRdb's table is partial and in-frame only. The table shows some 170,000 clones, with around 87% occurring only once. Study-level points and caveats: That first-cohort TCR clusters tended to co-occur in the roughly 120 validation repertoires was found in a later analysis. Some public TCRs appeared in many individuals, while most sequences were rare. Cytomegalovirus status was reportedly diagnosed by the classifier with high sensitivity and specificity.

On this clone itself: What it binds is unknown.

The donors were in the approximately 110-subject validation cohort; that cohort was separate from the approximately 700-subject first cohort. Source material: PBMCs. The V call is TRBV4-2, the J call TRBJ1-2; possible D gene TRBD1, 6 bases. This clonotype was sampled from a woman younger than 45 in good health and CMV-seronegative. As DNA, the CDR3 is TGTGCCAGCAGCCAAGCCGCCAGAATACCACAGGGTATCTCCCTTACGGCCTATGGCTACACCTTC. This translates into CASSQAARIPQGISLTAYGYTF.